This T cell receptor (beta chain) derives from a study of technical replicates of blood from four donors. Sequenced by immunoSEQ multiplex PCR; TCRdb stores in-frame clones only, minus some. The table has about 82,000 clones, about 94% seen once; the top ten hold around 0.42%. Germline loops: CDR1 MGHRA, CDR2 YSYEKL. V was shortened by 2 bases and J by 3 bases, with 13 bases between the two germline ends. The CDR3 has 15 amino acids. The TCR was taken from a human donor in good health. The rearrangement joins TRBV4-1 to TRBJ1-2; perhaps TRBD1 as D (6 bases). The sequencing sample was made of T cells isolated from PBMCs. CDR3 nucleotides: TGCGCCAGCAGCCAAAAACAGGGTTGGGACTATGGCTACACCTTC. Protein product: CASSQKQGWDYGYTF.